These T cell receptor beta chains were read from a single sample in a study of T cells in Graves' hyperthyroidism and ophthalmopathy. TCRdb recomputed calls from the multiplex PCR reads with MiXCR, one row per CDR3 protein. Among about 350,000 distinct CDR3 sequences listed, approximately 15% were seen once. The sequencing sample was made of blood. These receptors originate from a young woman with Graves' hyperthyroidism. Each CDR3 is given with its conserved first and last residue. D genes are given only for firm matches. The size field is filled for only some rows; it gives once, few, many or a size class.

CDR3aa: CASSLLQGEDTQYF; CDR3nt: TGTGCCAGCAGCTTGCTACAGGGAGAAGATACGCAGTATTTT; v_gene: TRBV5-6; d_gene: NA; abundance: few; j_gene: TRBJ2-3
CDR3aa: CASSAALGVGGNEQFF; CDR3nt: TGTGCCAGCAGCGCCGCCCTAGGGGTGGGGGGCAATGAGCAGTTCTTC; v_gene: TRBV12-3/TRBV12-4; d_gene: NA; abundance: NA; j_gene: TRBJ2-1
CDR3aa: CSRQGAWLGEAFF; CDR3nt: TGCAGTAGACAGGGGGCCTGGTTGGGTGAAGCTTTCTTT; v_gene: TRBV20-1; d_gene: TRBD1; abundance: few; j_gene: TRBJ1-1
CDR3aa: CASSQQGQRTEAFF; CDR3nt: TGTGCCAGCAGCCAACAGGGCCAGAGGACTGAAGCTTTCTTT; v_gene: TRBV28; d_gene: NA; abundance: many; j_gene: TRBJ1-1
CDR3aa: CASSYPQDPQETQYF; CDR3nt: TGTGCCAGCAGTTACCCACAGGACCCTCAAGAGACCCAGTACTTC; v_gene: TRBV6-6; d_gene: NA; abundance: many; j_gene: TRBJ2-5
CDR3aa: CASRDRGGTDTQYF; CDR3nt: TGTGCCAGCAGAGACAGGGGAGGCACAGATACGCAGTATTTT; v_gene: TRBV28; d_gene: TRBD1; abundance: many; j_gene: TRBJ2-3
CDR3aa: CASSQGPGTGEDGYTF; CDR3nt: TGCGCCAGCAGCCAAGGACCGGGGACAGGGGAGGATGGCTACACCTTC; v_gene: TRBV4-1; d_gene: TRBD1; abundance: few; j_gene: TRBJ1-2
CDR3aa: CAWSSGQGISGANVLTF; CDR3nt: TGTGCCTGGAGTTCGGGACAGGGAATCTCTGGGGCCAACGTCCTGACTTTC; v_gene: TRBV30; d_gene: TRBD1; abundance: NA; j_gene: TRBJ2-6
CDR3aa: CASSPPTMNTEAFF; CDR3nt: TGTGCCAGCTCACCTCCCACGATGAACACTGAAGCTTTCTTT; v_gene: TRBV18; d_gene: NA; abundance: many; j_gene: TRBJ1-1
CDR3aa: CSARVLDRGAGELFF; CDR3nt: TGCAGTGCTAGAGTCCTGGACAGGGGGGCCGGGGAGCTGTTTTTT; v_gene: TRBV20-1; d_gene: TRBD1; abundance: NA; j_gene: TRBJ2-2
CDR3aa: CSVLAGEGTDTQYF; CDR3nt: TGCAGTGTCCTAGCGGGGGAAGGCACAGATACGCAGTATTTT; v_gene: TRBV20-1; d_gene: TRBD2; abundance: many; j_gene: TRBJ2-3
CDR3aa: CASSLGGATSGYNEQFF; CDR3nt: TGTGCCAGCAGCTTAGGCGGAGCGACTAGCGGGTACAATGAGCAGTTCTTC; v_gene: TRBV11-2; d_gene: TRBD2; abundance: NA; j_gene: TRBJ2-1
CDR3aa: CSAIQGNTEAFF; CDR3nt: TGCAGTGCCATACAGGGGAACACTGAAGCTTTCTTT; v_gene: TRBV20-1; d_gene: NA; abundance: many; j_gene: TRBJ1-1
CDR3aa: CASNPLDGTTNEKLFF; CDR3nt: TGTGCCAGCAACCCTCTCGACGGGACCACTAATGAAAAACTGTTTTTT; v_gene: TRBV2; d_gene: NA; abundance: many; j_gene: TRBJ1-4
CDR3aa: CAIGGSSYEQYF; CDR3nt: TGTGCCATCGGAGGTTCCTCCTACGAGCAGTACTTC; v_gene: TRBV10-3; d_gene: NA; abundance: many; j_gene: TRBJ2-7
CDR3aa: CASSSQSTGNIEVHEQYF; CDR3nt: TGCGCCAGCAGCTCCCAGTCGACAGGGAACATCGAAGTCCACGAGCAGTACTTC; v_gene: TRBV5-1; d_gene: TRBD1; abundance: many; j_gene: TRBJ2-7
CDR3aa: CSVAGLAPYNEQFF; CDR3nt: TGCAGCGTTGCCGGACTGGCCCCCTACAATGAGCAGTTCTTC; v_gene: TRBV29-1; d_gene: NA; abundance: many; j_gene: TRBJ2-1
CDR3aa: CASSRTERSEAFF; CDR3nt: TGTGCCAGCAGCCGGACAGAACGAAGTGAAGCTTTCTTT; v_gene: TRBV6-1; d_gene: NA; abundance: many; j_gene: TRBJ1-1
CDR3aa: CASSSDRALGGNTIYF; CDR3nt: TGTGCCAGTAGTTCCGACCGAGCCTTAGGTGGAAACACCATATATTTT; v_gene: TRBV19; d_gene: NA; abundance: NA; j_gene: TRBJ1-3
CDR3aa: CASRRPSSGRVYEQYF; CDR3nt: TGTGCCAGCAGACGCCCCTCAAGCGGGAGGGTATACGAGCAGTACTTC; v_gene: TRBV27; d_gene: TRBD2; abundance: NA; j_gene: TRBJ2-7
CDR3aa: CSVEDPSRSTAWYF; CDR3nt: TGCAGCGTTGAAGATCCGAGCAGGTCTACCGCCTGGTACTTC; v_gene: TRBV29-1; d_gene: NA; abundance: NA; j_gene: TRBJ2-5
CDR3aa: CSVKGNLAKNIQYF; CDR3nt: TGCAGCGTTAAGGGGAACCTAGCCAAAAACATTCAGTACTTC; v_gene: TRBV29-1; d_gene: NA; abundance: few; j_gene: TRBJ2-4
CDR3aa: CASSNFGTGIDTQYF; CDR3nt: TGTGCCAGCAGTAATTTTGGGACAGGCATAGATACGCAGTATTTT; v_gene: TRBV28; d_gene: TRBD1; abundance: many; j_gene: TRBJ2-3
CDR3aa: CASSWTGNYEQYF; CDR3nt: TGTGCCAGCAGCTGGACAGGGAACTACGAGCAGTACTTC; v_gene: TRBV12-3/TRBV12-4; d_gene: TRBD1; abundance: many; j_gene: TRBJ2-7
CDR3aa: CASSLDRPGGPQHF; CDR3nt: TGCGCCAGCAGCCTGGACAGGCCTGGAGGGCCCCAGCATTTT; v_gene: TRBV5-1; d_gene: TRBD1; abundance: many; j_gene: TRBJ1-5
CDR3aa: CASSYGTGGSYEQYF; CDR3nt: TGTGCCAGCAGTTACGGGACAGGGGGCTCCTACGAGCAGTACTTC; v_gene: TRBV6-2/TRBV6-3; d_gene: TRBD1; abundance: NA; j_gene: TRBJ2-7